These 17 T cell receptor beta chains were sequenced from one sample in a study of OX40 agonist ivuxolimab in advanced cancers. The assay was immunoSEQ multiplex PCR, and TCRdb's table has in-frame clones only and misses some. In the table there are 72,000 or so clones, 80% to 90% of which are singletons. The sample consisted of CD4+ or CD8+ T cells sorted from blood, taken in a trial of the OX40 agonist ivuxolimab. All receptors come from an adult with an advanced solid tumor such as melanoma, head and neck, liver or kidney cancer.

The chain employs TRBV5-5 and TRBJ2-7; weak D call: TRBD1 (6 bases). CDR1 and CDR2 from the germline V gene are SGHKS and YYEKEE (reference sequence). The V end lost 0 bases, the J end lost 6 bases, and 7 bases lay between the germline ends. CDR3 size: 12 residues. CDR3 amino acids: CASSLEGGEQYF. The CDR3 nucleotides are TGTGCCAGCAGCTTGGAAGGGGGCGAGCAGTACTTC.

The J gene is TRBJ2-3, the V gene TRBV5-4; 8 bases line up with TRBD2. This CDR3 has 17 amino acids. Unmatched junction bases numbered 8, after V lost 2 bases and J lost 0 bases. Per germline, CDR1 SGHNT and CDR2 YYREEE (reference sequence). Written as DNA, the CDR3 is TGTGCCAGCAGCTTCTACTCGACTAGCGCCAGCACAGATACGCAGTATTTT. This gives the protein CASSFYSTSASTDTQYF.

The gene calls are TRBV11-2 and TRBJ1-2; 11 nucleotides line up with TRBD1. CDR3 size: 14 residues. Trimming cost V 5 bases and J 8 bases; bases outside gene matches: 7. Per germline, CDR1 SGHAT and CDR2 FQNNGV. The CDR3 DNA sequence: TGTGCCAGCAGCCTAGGACAGGGGGCGGCCGGCTACACCTTC. Amino acids: CASSLGQGAAGYTF.

Remarks on this clone: Within the sample, other DNA sequences also encode this same CDR3. The chain carries TRBV18 and TRBJ1-1, with D perhaps matching TRBD1 (5 bases). The CDR3 length is 13 residues. The germline V gene encodes CDR1 KGHSH and CDR2 LQKENI. V was trimmed by 4 bases and J by 0 bases, leaving 6 bases between them. CDR3 loop: CASSRQMNTEAFF. The CDR3 DNA sequence: TGTGCCAGCTCACGACAGATGAACACTGAAGCTTTCTTT. The full variable domain, with the rest looked up from reference TRBV18 and TRBJ1-1, is NAGVMQNPRHLVRRRGQEARLRCSPMKGHSHVYWYRQLPEEGLKFMVYLQKENIIDESGMPKERFSAEFPKEGPSILRIQQVVRGDSAAYFCASSRQMNTEAFFGQGTRLTVV.

The J gene is TRBJ2-1, the V gene TRBV6-1, with 7 bases identical to TRBD2. The CDR3 length is 14 residues. Per the germline V gene, CDR1 is MNHNS and CDR2 is SASEGT. The ends lost 3 bases at V and 2 bases at J; junction bases unmatched: 1. The CDR3: CASSERGTYNEQFF. The CDR3 DNA reads as TGTGCCAGCAGTGAGCGGGGGACCTACAATGAGCAGTTCTTC.

The genes are TRBV13 and TRBJ2-3, with TRBD2 matching 7 bases. Germline CDR1 PRHDT, CDR2 FYEKMQ (reference sequence). The J segment lost 3 bases and the V segment lost 1 base, leaving 1 base of the junction unmatched. The CDR3 totals 14 residues. For the CDR3, the DNA is TGTGCCAGCAGCTTAGCGGGAGGAACAGATACGCAGTATTTT. Protein product: CASSLAGGTDTQYF.

The chain links TRBV18 to TRBJ1-2, with 8 bases identical to TRBD1. Germline-derived CDR1 and CDR2 are KGHSH and LQKENI. V shed 3 bases and J 8 bases; nucleotides not matched to a gene: 8. The CDR3 extends over 14 amino acids. The DNA of the CDR3 is TGTGCCAGCTCACCCGCAGGGGGCTATGGAGGCTACACCTTC. Protein product: CASSPAGGYGGYTF.

J is TRBJ2-3 and V is TRBV10-3; D possibly corresponds to TRBD1 (5 bases). Trimming removed 10 bases from V and 0 bases from J, with 14 bases in between. The length of the CDR3 is 14 residues. Germline V CDR1 and CDR2: ENHRY, SYGVKD. CDR3 sequence reads: CATARQHSTDTQYF. In DNA, the CDR3 is TGTGCCACCGCCCGACAGCACAGCACAGATACGCAGTATTTT.

The V and J genes are TRBV27 and TRBJ2-1; no clear D. The CDR3 has 14 residues. Trimming shortened V by 8 bases and J by 2 bases, and 13 bases separated the two germline ends. The germline V gene encodes CDR1 MNHEY and CDR2 SMNVEV (reference sequence). CDR3 protein: CASRAASPYNEQFF. The CDR3 coding sequence is TGTGCCAGCCGGGCGGCGAGTCCCTACAATGAGCAGTTCTTC.

The J gene is TRBJ2-3, the V gene TRBV9, with TRBD1 matching 8 bases. This CDR3 has 15 residues. Unmatched junction bases numbered 8, after V lost 4 bases and J lost 4 bases. Germline V gene data show CDR1 as SGDLS and CDR2 as YYNGEE. The CDR3 loop is CASSNQGAGADTQYF. CDR3 DNA: TGTGCCAGCAGCAACCAGGGGGCTGGGGCAGATACGCAGTATTTT.

V gene TRBV7-6 combines with J gene TRBJ1-4; D is unclear. This CDR3 is 15 amino acids long. CDR1 and CDR2 (germline): SGHVS, FNYEAQ. Trimming stripped 5 bases from V and 5 bases from J, with 15 bases between. The CDR3 nucleotides read TGTGCCAGCAGCCTCCGGCGGGAGGTAAATGAAAAACTGTTTTTT. Encoded protein: CASSLRREVNEKLFF.

The genes are TRBV6-5 and TRBJ1-2, with D perhaps TRBD1 (5 bases). CDR1 is MNHEY, CDR2 SVGAGI, per germline. V gave up 8 bases and J gave up 4 bases, with 17 bases separating them. This CDR3 is built from 14 residues. The CDR3 here is CASRTPGPAYGYTF. The CDR3 bases are TGTGCCAGCCGCACCCCGGGACCGGCCTATGGCTACACCTTC.

This chain links TRBV28 with TRBJ2-7; 7 bases align to TRBD1. Germline V gives CDR1 MDHEN, CDR2 SYDVKM. The CDR3 is made up of 14 amino acids. V shed 6 bases, J shed 3 bases, and the junction held 8 bases outside the gene matches. Here the CDR3 reads CASRKSTGVYEQYF. The CDR3 coding sequence is TGTGCCAGCAGGAAATCTACAGGGGTCTACGAGCAGTACTTC. The full variable domain, in which reference TRBV28 and TRBJ2-7 provide the parts outside the CDR3, is DVKVTQSSRYLVKRTGEKVFLECVQDMDHENMFWYRQDPGLGLRLIYFSYDVKMKEKGDIPEGYSVSREKKERFSLILESASTNQTSMYLCASRKSTGVYEQYFGPGTRLTVT.

V and J are TRBV6-5 and TRBJ1-3, with 8 bases aligning to TRBD1. The germline gives CDR1 MNHEY, CDR2 SVGAGI. CDR3 length equals 16 residues. V gave up 4 bases and J gave up 3 bases; unmatched junction bases: 8. CDR3 nucleotide sequence: TGTGCCAGCAGTTTCTGGACAGGGAGCGGTGGAAACACCATATATTTT. Protein product: CASSFWTGSGGNTIYF.

This chain connects TRBV5-6 to TRBJ2-7; TRBD1 agrees at 10 bases. Germline CDR1 and CDR2: SGHDT and YYEEEE. The CDR3 totals 15 residues. V shed 4 bases and J 0 bases; nucleotides not matched to a gene: 4. Here the CDR3 reads CASSPRDRGSYEQYF. In nucleotides, the CDR3 is TGTGCCAGCAGCCCCCGGGACAGGGGCTCCTACGAGCAGTACTTC. Full variable domain (missing parts from reference TRBV5-6 and TRBJ2-7): DAGVTQSPTHLIKTRGQQVTLRCSPKSGHDTVSWYQQALGQGPQFIFQYYEEEERQRGNFPDRFSGHQFPNYSSELNVNALLLGDSALYLCASSPRDRGSYEQYFGPGTRLTVT.

V is TRBV10-3 and J is TRBJ2-2, with 11 bases identical to TRBD1. The CDR3 length is 15 residues. V lost 5 bases, J lost 4 bases, and 3 bases stayed unmatched. The germline V gene encodes CDR1 ENHRY and CDR2 SYGVKD. CDR3 residues: CAISPGTGGTGELFF. CDR3 DNA: TGTGCCATCAGTCCCGGGACAGGGGGCACCGGGGAGCTGTTTTTT.

The chain has TRBV12-1 and TRBJ2-7; the D call in the table, TRBD2, was not verified against the DNA. TRBV12-1 is given as a pseudogene. The CDR3 length is 11 residues. The CDR3 region is CAQAGSYEQYF. CDR3 DNA: TGTGCCCAAGCCGGTTCCTACGAGCAGTACTTC.